The TCR beta chain under discussion was sequenced for a study of T cells in Graves' hyperthyroidism and ophthalmopathy. Findings of the study overall: A 13 V-J model separated ophthalmopathy from stable hyperthyroidism. The majority of expanded thyroid clonotypes above 0.001 also appeared in blood.

Enrolled ophthalmopathy patients presented with a Clinical Activity Score of at least 3, a NOSPECS grade of at least 4, and disease duration under 3 months. Clinicians diagnosed patients from clinical symptoms, serum thyroxine and TRAb, thyroid ultrasound and orbital computed tomography. Germline assignment: CDR1 ENHRY and CDR2 SYGVKD. The CDR3 length is 15 residues. The germline V and J ends were trimmed by 3 bases and 4 bases, with 15 bases remaining between them. TCR beta CDR3 regions were amplified from RNA transcripts. During a first-round RT-PCR of the TCR CDR3, the HTBI primer set was used. TCRdb reanalysed the multiplex PCR reads using MiXCR and keeps one entry per CDR3 protein. The top ten clones hold about 16% of a sample with about 350,000 distinct CDR3 sequences, over 15% of them seen once. A note on this clonotype: Its antigen is unidentified.

The rearrangement joins TRBV10-3 to TRBJ1-1; the D gene is possibly TRBD1 (5 bases). This receptor was identified in a woman aged 40-49 years with Graves' ophthalmopathy. The sequencing sample was made of blood. The CDR3 DNA reads as TGTGCCATCAGTGACCCTACTACGGGGACCACTGAAGCTTTCTTT. This sequence encodes CAISDPTTGTTEAFF.